This passage covers 12 T cell receptor beta chains from one sample sequenced in a study of blood T cell repertoires in COVID-19. Sequencing used immunoSEQ multiplex PCR; TCRdb keeps in-frame clones, though not all of them. This table has more than 13,000 clones, roughly nine tenths appearing once. What was sequenced was peripheral blood. These receptors originate from a woman aged 70-85 years in a cohort sampled during active or convalescent COVID-19.

The chain recombines TRBV7-9 with TRBJ2-2; tentative D call: TRBD1 (6 bases). The CDR3 has 13 amino acids. V was clipped by 11 bases and J by 8 bases, with 18 bases between them. The germline CDR1 and CDR2 sequences are SEHNR and FQNEAQ (reference sequence). CDR3 coding DNA: TGTGCCGGGGGACATACCAGCGTGGGGGAGCTGTTTTTT. Its protein is CAGGHTSVGELFF.

This rearrangement joins TRBV6-5 to TRBJ1-3; D uncertain. Trimming removed 6 bases from V and 0 bases from J, with 12 bases in between. Germline V gives CDR1 MNHEY, CDR2 SVGAGI. This CDR3 has 15 residues. CDR3: CASSGDFASGNTIYF. The DNA for the CDR3 is TGTGCCAGCAGCGGTGACTTTGCCTCTGGAAACACCATATATTTT.

V usage is TRBV6-2 or TRBV6-3 and J usage is TRBJ1-1; D call uncertain. The CDR3 loop spans 14 amino acids. V was clipped by 2 bases and J by 5 bases, with 12 bases between them. The germline CDR1 and CDR2 sequences are MNHEY and SVGEGT. Here the CDR3 DNA reads TGTGCCAGCAGTTACCGGAGAGCGGGAACTGAAGCTTTCTTT. Amino acids: CASSYRRAGTEAFF.

The chain recombines TRBV7-2 with TRBJ1-1; D call uncertain. CDR1 SGHTA and CDR2 FQGNSA come from the germline V gene. The CDR3 contains 15 residues. The V end was cut by 5 bases, the J end by 4 bases, with 17 bases between. Here the CDR3 reads CASSPRRERSTEAFF. As DNA, the CDR3 is TGTGCCAGCAGCCCACGAAGGGAGAGGTCCACTGAAGCTTTCTTT.

V is TRBV5-4 and J is TRBJ2-3, with a possible D match to TRBD1 (5 bases). Germline assignment: CDR1 SGHNT and CDR2 YYREEE (reference sequence). Trimming took 2 bases from V and 2 from J, leaving 12 bases between them. The CDR3 extends over 15 amino acids. CDR3 amino acids: CASSLQDRITDTQYF. CDR3 DNA: TGTGCCAGCAGCTTACAGGACCGCATCACAGATACGCAGTATTTT.

The chain joins TRBV28 to TRBJ1-4; D ambiguous. The germline V gene has CDR1 MDHEN and CDR2 SYDVKM. CDR3 length: 14 residues. Trimming shortened V by 1 base and J by 4 bases, and 7 bases separated the two germline ends. The DNA of the CDR3 is TGTGCCAGCAGTTTATTGCAACTTAATGAAAAACTGTTTTTT. It encodes CASSLLQLNEKLFF.

This clone was seen only once. This sequence joins TRBV28 and TRBJ2-5; 7 positions agree with TRBD2. V was clipped by 6 bases and J by 5 bases; unmatched bases: 12. The CDR3 is 15 amino acids. In germline, CDR1 is MDHEN, CDR2 SYDVKM. CDR3 sequence: CASSLPTSFLETQYF. DNA for the CDR3: TGTGCCAGCAGCCTTCCGACTAGCTTCCTGGAGACCCAGTACTTC.

V gene TRBV6-5 combines with J gene TRBJ1-1, with 9 bases lining up with TRBD1. The ends lost 4 bases at V and 7 bases at J; junction bases unmatched: 7. The germline CDR1 and CDR2 sequences are MNHEY and SVGAGI. The CDR3 totals 14 residues. The CDR3 is CASSSPGQGDEAFF. DNA for the CDR3: TGTGCCAGCAGTTCCCCGGGACAGGGTGATGAAGCTTTCTTT.

V usage is TRBV6-5 and J usage is TRBJ1-1; TRBD1 matches at 9 bases. J gave up 3 bases and V 4 bases, and 3 bases lay outside the gene matches. The CDR3 consists of 14 residues. Germline CDR1 and CDR2: MNHEY and SVGAGI. CDR3 sequence: CASSSGTGYTEAFF. CDR3 bases: TGTGCCAGCAGTTCCGGGACAGGGTACACTGAAGCTTTCTTT.

This clone has only one observation. The chain has TRBV9 and TRBJ1-3; no firm D call. Germline V lookup: CDR1 SGDLS, CDR2 YYNGEE. The CDR3 is 14 residues long. The V gene lost 3 bases and the J gene lost 0 bases, with 7 bases spanning the gap. The CDR3 here is CASSAASSGNTIYF. The CDR3 DNA reads TGTGCCAGCAGCGCCGCTAGCTCTGGAAACACCATATATTTT.

The genes are TRBV3-1 (or the pseudogene TRBV3-2) and TRBJ2-3, with D possibly being TRBD1 (6 bases). Germline assignment: CDR1 LGHDT and CDR2 YNNKEL (reference sequence). V was cut by 0 bases and J by 1 base, with 11 bases left in between. CDR3 size: 16 residues. CDR3 DNA sequence: TGTGCCAGCAGCCAAGATCTCTGGACAGGCACAGATACGCAGTATTTT. As protein: CASSQDLWTGTDTQYF.

This chain joins TRBV4-3 and TRBJ2-1; D is undetermined. The germline V gene has CDR1 LGHNA and CDR2 YSLEER. Trimming pared 3 bases from V and 5 bases from J, leaving 8 bases between. The CDR3 contains 13 residues. DNA for the CDR3: TGCGCCAGCAGCCAGGCCGTAAACAATGAGCAGTTCTTC. Protein sequence: CASSQAVNNEQFF.